The present TCR beta chain was sequenced within a study of blood T cell repertoires in COVID-19. Across the study: Specimens from acute and convalescent COVID-19 originated in the United States, Italy and Spain. T cells, B-cell-depleted T cells, or PBMCs provided the cDNA or gDNA that served as material.

Original handling: Estimated nucleated cell counts came from reference gene primer amplification. Here immunoSEQ multiplex PCR was the method, and the copy in TCRdb shows in-frame clones only, minus some. That table supplies the V and J calls and clone size; D and trimming were determined from the DNA. Of more than 35,000 clones in the sample, approximately 80% are singletons; the top ten hold about an eighth. V shed 6 bases and J shed 2 bases, with 7 bases lying between them. Germline V lookup: CDR1 MDHEN, CDR2 SYDVKM. This CDR3 spans 12 amino acids. The J gene is TRBJ2-5, the V gene TRBV28; D is unresolved. Sample: peripheral blood. This TCR was sampled from a woman aged 70-85 years with acute or convalescent COVID-19. Written as DNA, the CDR3 is TGTGCCAGCAGCCTAGATCAAGAGACCCAGTACTTC. Encoded protein: CASSLDQETQYF.